The next 9 T cell receptor beta chains were all read from a single sample in a study of tissue T cells after allogeneic stem cell transplantation. Some clones are missing from TCRdb's copy, which holds only in-frame ones; the method was immunoSEQ multiplex PCR. In the table there are 25,000 to 30,000 clones, under 95% of which are singletons. Specimen: blood, collected before transplantation. The receptors come from a male donor at least 60 years old who later had graft-versus-host disease after an allogeneic stem cell transplant.

The V call is TRBV18, the J call TRBJ2-1; D might be TRBD2 (5 bases). V was pared by 3 bases and J by 2 bases, with 26 bases between. Germline V lookup: CDR1 KGHSH, CDR2 LQKENI. This CDR3 comprises 20 residues. The CDR3 spells CASSPPRSGSYERTYNEQFF. CDR3 in DNA: TGTGCCAGCTCACCCCCACGGAGTGGATCATACGAGCGGACCTACAATGAGCAGTTCTTC. Looking up the rest from reference TRBV18 and TRBJ2-1 gives the full variable domain: NAGVMQNPRHLVRRRGQEARLRCSPMKGHSHVYWYRQLPEEGLKFMVYLQKENIIDESGMPKERFSAEFPKEGPSILRIQQVVRGDSAAYFCASSPPRSGSYERTYNEQFFGPGTRLTVL.

The rearrangement links TRBV18 to TRBJ1-6, with D uncertain. V lost 6 bases and J 3 bases, leaving 12 bases between the germline ends. The CDR3 runs 15 residues. CDR1 and CDR2 from the germline V gene are KGHSH and LQKENI. CDR3 coding DNA: TGTGCCAGCTCCCGGGCGGCTCTCTATAATTCACCCCTCCACTTT. It yields the protein CASSRAALYNSPLHF.

The chain combines TRBV13 with TRBJ2-5, with a weak D call TRBD1 (5 bases). The CDR3 has 17 residues. The germline V gene has CDR1 PRHDT and CDR2 FYEKMQ (reference sequence). Trimming stripped 0 bases from V and 5 bases from J, with 19 bases between. DNA for the CDR3: TGTGCCAGCAGCTTAGGCCCCCCAGACAGTTTAGTTGAGACCCAGTACTTC. This sequence encodes CASSLGPPDSLVETQYF.

J is TRBJ2-5 and V is TRBV27, with 7 bases that match TRBD1. This CDR3 is 14 amino acids long. J lost 5 bases, V lost 0 bases, and 3 bases had no gene match. Per the germline V gene, CDR1 is MNHEY and CDR2 is SMNVEV (reference sequence). DNA for the CDR3: TGTGCCAGCAGTTTATCAGGGGGCGAGGAGACCCAGTACTTC. This encodes CASSLSGGEETQYF.

The chain combines TRBV29-1 with TRBJ1-1, with 7 bases lining up with TRBD1. J gave up 6 bases and V 5 bases, and 12 bases lay outside the gene matches. There are 14 residues in the CDR3. Germline V CDR1 and CDR2: SQVTM, ANQGSEA. The CDR3 DNA is TGCAGCGTTCAGCGGACAGGCCGGGCTGCTGAAGCTTTCTTT. Translating it yields CSVQRTGRAAEAFF.

This chain links TRBV27 with TRBJ2-1; 10 bases fit TRBD1. The CDR3 covers 14 residues. V shed 5 bases and J 7 bases; nucleotides not matched to a gene: 5. Germline V lookup: CDR1 MNHEY, CDR2 SMNVEV (reference sequence). The CDR3, as DNA: TGTGCCAGCAGTAGGGACAGGGGTTCGAATGAGCAGTTCTTC. Translation: CASSRDRGSNEQFF.

The gene calls are TRBV5-3 and TRBJ1-2; 7 bases fit TRBD1. TRBV5-3 is classed as an ORF, of uncertain function. V lost 4 bases and J lost 8; bases outside the gene matches: 8. The length of the CDR3 is 13 residues. CDR3 coding DNA: TGTGCCAGAAGCGCTACAGGGGCGGAAGGCTACACCTTC. Protein: CARSATGAEGYTF.

The table lists this clone with a count of one. This rearrangement joins TRBV3-1 (or the pseudogene TRBV3-2) to TRBJ2-2, with TRBD1 matching over 8 bases. Losses at the gene ends were 4 bases for V and 0 bases for J; bases not matched to a gene: 4. The CDR3 has 16 residues. CDR1 LGHDT and CDR2 YNNKEL come from the germline V gene (reference sequence). CDR3 coding DNA: TGTGCCAGCAGCCGGCCGACAGGGGCGAACACCGGGGAGCTGTTTTTT. Translated: CASSRPTGANTGELFF.

This sequence joins TRBV5-1 and TRBJ2-7; TRBD2 matches at 15 bases. The CDR3 contains 18 residues. V lost 0 bases to trimming and J lost 5 bases; unmatched junction nucleotides: 9. CDR1 SGHRS and CDR2 YFSETQ come from the germline V gene. The CDR3 bases are TGCGCCAGCAGCTTGGAGGGGACTAGCGGGAGGTCCCGGAACGAGCAGTACTTC. Its translation is CASSLEGTSGRSRNEQYF.